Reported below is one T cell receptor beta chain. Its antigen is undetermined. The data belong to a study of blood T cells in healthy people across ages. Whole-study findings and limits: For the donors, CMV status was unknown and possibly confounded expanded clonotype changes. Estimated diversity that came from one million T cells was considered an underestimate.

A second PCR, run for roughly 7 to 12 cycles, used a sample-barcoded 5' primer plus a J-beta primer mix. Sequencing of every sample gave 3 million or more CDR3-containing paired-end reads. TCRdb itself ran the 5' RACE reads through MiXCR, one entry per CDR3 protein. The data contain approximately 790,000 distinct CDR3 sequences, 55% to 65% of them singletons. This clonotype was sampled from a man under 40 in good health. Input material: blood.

The CDR3 region has the DNA TGCAGTGCTAGAGATGACGGGCAGGGGGCCGATTTTAGCGCAGATACGCAGTATTTT. Translation: CSARDDGQGADFSADTQYF. V gene TRBV20-1 combines with J gene TRBJ2-3, with TRBD1 identical over 8 bases. V lost 0 bases and J lost 4; bases outside the gene matches: 18. Germline V gene data show CDR1 as DFQATT and CDR2 as SNEGSKA (reference sequence). The CDR3 sequence is 19 residues long.